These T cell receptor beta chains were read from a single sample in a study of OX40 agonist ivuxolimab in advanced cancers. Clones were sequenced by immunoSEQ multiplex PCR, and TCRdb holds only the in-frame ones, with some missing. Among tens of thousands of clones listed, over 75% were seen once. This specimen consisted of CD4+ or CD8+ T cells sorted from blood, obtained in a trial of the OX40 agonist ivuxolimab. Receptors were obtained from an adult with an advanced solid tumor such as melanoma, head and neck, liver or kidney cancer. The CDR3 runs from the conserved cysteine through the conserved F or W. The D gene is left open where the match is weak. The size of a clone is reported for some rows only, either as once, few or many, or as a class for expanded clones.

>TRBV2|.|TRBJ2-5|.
CASSGQRETQYF
TGTGCCAGCAGTGGGCAGCGGGAGACCCAGTACTTC
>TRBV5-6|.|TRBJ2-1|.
CASSSISGSEQFF
TGTGCCAGCAGCTCCATTTCAGGGTCTGAGCAGTTCTTC
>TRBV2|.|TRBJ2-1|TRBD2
CASMSSGRSYNEQFF
TGTGCCAGCATGAGTAGCGGGCGCAGCTACAATGAGCAGTTCTTC
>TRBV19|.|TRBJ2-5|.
CASSIGAGETQYF
TGTGCCAGTAGTATTGGGGCAGGAGAGACCCAGTACTTC
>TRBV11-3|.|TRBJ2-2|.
CASALLGELFF
TGTGCCAGCGCGCTTCTCGGGGAGCTGTTTTTT
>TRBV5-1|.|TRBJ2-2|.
CASSLGELNTGELFF
TGCGCCAGCAGCTTGGGGGAATTGAACACCGGGGAGCTGTTTTTT
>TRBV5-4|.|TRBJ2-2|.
CASSLNIALGTGELFF
TGTGCCAGCAGCTTGAATATAGCGTTGGGGACCGGGGAGCTGTTTTTT
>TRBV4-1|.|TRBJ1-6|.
CASSQNLFGLVQNSPLHF
TGCGCCAGCAGCCAGAACCTTTTCGGGCTGGTCCAGAATTCACCCCTCCACTTT
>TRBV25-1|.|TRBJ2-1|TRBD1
CASLSGTGYNEQFF
TGTGCCAGCCTATCCGGGACAGGGTACAATGAGCAGTTCTTC
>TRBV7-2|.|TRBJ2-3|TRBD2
CASSPTSGRTDTQYF
TGTGCCAGCAGCCCCACTAGCGGGAGAACAGATACGCAGTATTTT
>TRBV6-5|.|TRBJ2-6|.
CASSYGGSSGANVLTF
TGTGCCAGCAGTTACGGGGGGAGCTCTGGGGCCAACGTCCTGACTTTC
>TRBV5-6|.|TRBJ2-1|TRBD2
CASSLPGLAASYNEQFF
TGTGCCAGCAGCCTACCGGGACTAGCGGCCTCCTACAATGAGCAGTTCTTC
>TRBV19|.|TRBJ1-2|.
CASSSPRGSISYGYTF
TGTGCCAGTAGTTCCCCCAGAGGCAGTATCAGCTATGGCTACACCTTC
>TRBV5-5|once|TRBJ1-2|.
CASSLVSGQSYGYTF
TGTGCCAGCAGCTTGGTTTCGGGCCAGAGTTATGGCTACACCTTC
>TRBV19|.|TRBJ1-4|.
CASSMVSATNEKLFF
TGTGCCAGTAGTATGGTTAGTGCAACTAATGAAAAACTGTTTTTT
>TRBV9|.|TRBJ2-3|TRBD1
CASSVETGGTDTQYF
TGTGCCAGCAGCGTGGAGACAGGGGGTACAGATACGCAGTATTTT
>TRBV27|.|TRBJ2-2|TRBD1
CASTLLSWTGGDTGELFF
TGTGCCAGCACCCTATTATCGTGGACAGGGGGAGACACCGGGGAGCTGTTTTTT
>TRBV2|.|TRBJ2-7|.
CASRAEVGYEQYF
TGTGCCAGCAGGGCCGAGGTGGGTTACGAGCAGTACTTC
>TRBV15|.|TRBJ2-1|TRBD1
CATSREGTGVGNEQFF
TGTGCCACCAGCAGAGAGGGGACAGGGGTGGGGAATGAGCAGTTCTTC
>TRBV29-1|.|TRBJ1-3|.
CSVASSGNTIYF
TGCAGCGTTGCCAGCTCTGGAAACACCATATATTTT
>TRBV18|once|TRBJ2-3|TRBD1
CASSRGQDTDTQYF
TGTGCCAGCTCACGAGGACAGGACACAGATACGCAGTATTTT
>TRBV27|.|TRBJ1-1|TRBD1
CASSSWTGNTEAFF
TGTGCCAGCAGTTCATGGACAGGGAACACTGAAGCTTTCTTT
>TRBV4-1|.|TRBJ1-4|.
CASSATNEKLFF
TGCGCCAGCAGTGCAACTAATGAAAAACTGTTTTTT
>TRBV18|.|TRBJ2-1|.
CASSPRVGNEQFF
TGTGCCAGCTCCCCAAGGGTTGGCAATGAGCAGTTCTTC
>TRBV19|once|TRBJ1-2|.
CASSISRTSNYGYTF
TGTGCCAGTAGTATTTCACGGACTTCAAACTATGGCTACACCTTC
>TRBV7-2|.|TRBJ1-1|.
CASSLGRVGTEAFF
TGTGCCAGCAGCTTAGGCAGGGTCGGCACTGAAGCTTTCTTT
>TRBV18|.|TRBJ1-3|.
CASSRGGSGNTIYF
TGTGCCAGCTCACGTGGGGGTTCTGGAAACACCATATATTTT
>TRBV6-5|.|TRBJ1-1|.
CASSSRQNTEAFF
TGTGCCAGCAGTTCCCGACAGAACACTGAAGCTTTCTTT
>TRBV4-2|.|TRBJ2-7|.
CASSQDQASVGYEQYF
TGTGCCAGCAGCCAAGATCAGGCTAGTGTCGGCTACGAGCAGTACTTC
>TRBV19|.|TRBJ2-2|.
CASTTSHTGELFF
TGTGCCAGTACTACTAGCCACACCGGGGAGCTGTTTTTT
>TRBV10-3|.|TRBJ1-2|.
CAISERAGIDYGYTF
TGTGCCATCAGTGAACGGGCAGGGATCGACTATGGCTACACCTTC
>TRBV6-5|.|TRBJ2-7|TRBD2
CASTYSGRGSYEQYF
TGTGCCAGCACCTACAGCGGGAGGGGCTCCTACGAGCAGTACTTC
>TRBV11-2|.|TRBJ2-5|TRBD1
CASRQGTAQETQYF
TGTGCCAGCAGACAAGGGACAGCCCAAGAGACCCAGTACTTC
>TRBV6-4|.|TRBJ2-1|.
CASSDGQGLNEQFF
TGTGCCAGCAGTGACGGGCAGGGCCTGAATGAGCAGTTCTTC
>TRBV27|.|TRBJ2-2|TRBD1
CASRGSTGGDGELFF
TGTGCCAGCAGGGGATCGACAGGGGGTGACGGGGAGCTGTTTTTT
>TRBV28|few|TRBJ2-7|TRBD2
CASRWASGDEQYF
TGTGCCAGTCGGTGGGCTAGCGGAGACGAGCAGTACTTC
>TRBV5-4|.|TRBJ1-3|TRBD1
CASSLTGEYGNTIYF
TGTGCCAGCAGCTTGACAGGGGAATATGGAAACACCATATATTTT